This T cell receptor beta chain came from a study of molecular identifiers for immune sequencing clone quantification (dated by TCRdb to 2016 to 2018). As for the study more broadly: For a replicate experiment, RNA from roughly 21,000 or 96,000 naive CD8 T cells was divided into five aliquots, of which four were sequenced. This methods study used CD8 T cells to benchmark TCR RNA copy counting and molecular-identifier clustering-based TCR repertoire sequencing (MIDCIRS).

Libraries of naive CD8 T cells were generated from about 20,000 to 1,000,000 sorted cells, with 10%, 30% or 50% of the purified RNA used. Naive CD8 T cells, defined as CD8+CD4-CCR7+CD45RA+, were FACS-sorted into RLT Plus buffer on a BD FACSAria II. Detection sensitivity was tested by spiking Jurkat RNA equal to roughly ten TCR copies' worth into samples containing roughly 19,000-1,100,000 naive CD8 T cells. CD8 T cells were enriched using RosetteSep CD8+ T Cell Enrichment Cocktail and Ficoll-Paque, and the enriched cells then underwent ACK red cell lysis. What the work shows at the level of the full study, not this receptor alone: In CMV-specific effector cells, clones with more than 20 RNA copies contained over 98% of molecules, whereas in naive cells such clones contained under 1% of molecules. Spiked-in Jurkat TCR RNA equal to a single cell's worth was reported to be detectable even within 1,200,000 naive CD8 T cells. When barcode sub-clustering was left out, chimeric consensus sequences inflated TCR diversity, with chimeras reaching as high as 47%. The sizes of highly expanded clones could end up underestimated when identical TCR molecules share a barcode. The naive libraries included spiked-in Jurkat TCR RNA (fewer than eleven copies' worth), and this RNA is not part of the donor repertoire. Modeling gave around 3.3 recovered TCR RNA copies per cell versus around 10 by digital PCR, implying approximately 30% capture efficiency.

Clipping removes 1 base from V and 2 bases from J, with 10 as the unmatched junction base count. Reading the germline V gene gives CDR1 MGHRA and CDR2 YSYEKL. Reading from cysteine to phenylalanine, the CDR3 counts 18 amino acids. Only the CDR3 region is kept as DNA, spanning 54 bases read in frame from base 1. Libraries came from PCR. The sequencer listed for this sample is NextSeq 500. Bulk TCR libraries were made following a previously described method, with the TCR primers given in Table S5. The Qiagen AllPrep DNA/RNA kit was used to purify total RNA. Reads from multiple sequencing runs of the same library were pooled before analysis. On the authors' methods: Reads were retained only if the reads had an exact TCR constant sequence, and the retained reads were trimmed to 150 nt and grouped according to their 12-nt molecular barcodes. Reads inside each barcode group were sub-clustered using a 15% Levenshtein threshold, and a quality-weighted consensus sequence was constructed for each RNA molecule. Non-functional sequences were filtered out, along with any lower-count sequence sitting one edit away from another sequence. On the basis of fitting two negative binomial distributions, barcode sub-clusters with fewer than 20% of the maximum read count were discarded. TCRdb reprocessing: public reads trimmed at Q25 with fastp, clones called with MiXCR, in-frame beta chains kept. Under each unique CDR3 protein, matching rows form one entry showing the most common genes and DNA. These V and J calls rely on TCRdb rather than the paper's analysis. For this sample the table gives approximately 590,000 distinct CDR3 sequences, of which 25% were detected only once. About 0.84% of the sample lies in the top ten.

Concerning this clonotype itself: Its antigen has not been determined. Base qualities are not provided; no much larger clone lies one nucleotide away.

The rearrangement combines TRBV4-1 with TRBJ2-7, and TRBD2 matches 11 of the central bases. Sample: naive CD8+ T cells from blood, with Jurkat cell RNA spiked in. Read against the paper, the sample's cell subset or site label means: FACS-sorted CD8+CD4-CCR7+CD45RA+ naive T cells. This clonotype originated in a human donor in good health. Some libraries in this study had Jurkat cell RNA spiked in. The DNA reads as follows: TGCGCCAGCAGCCAAGGGGCTCGGTTTAGCGGGGGGGCCTACGAGCAGTACTTC. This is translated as CASSQGARFSGGAYEQYF.